This T cell receptor beta chain derives from a study of beta chain features in type 1 diabetes. Study-wide points: All four CD4+ subsets of Type 1 diabetes patients contained TCRB CDR3s that were moderately but significantly shorter. Within the patient group, naive, central memory and Treg TCRB repertoires appeared more similar to each other than within healthy donors. PCR, the amplification step, might favor shorter templates, equally in patients and controls. Sequencing of cDNA might inflate the share of cells that strongly express TCR.

The whole isolated RNA underwent reverse transcription, so sequencing captured expressed TCRB transcripts. Here immunoSEQ multiplex PCR was the method, and the copy in TCRdb shows in-frame clones only, minus some. This sample carries around 450,000 clones, over 10% of them seen once, and the ten largest clones take approximately 0.045%. This clone appeared a few times. Its antigen is currently unknown. This CDR3 spans 16 amino acids. Trimming took off 2 bases at V and 4 bases at J, with 16 bases between the two ends. CDR1 KGHSH and CDR2 LQKENI come from the germline V gene. This clonotype was sampled from a woman aged 18-29 years in good health. This chain links TRBV18 with TRBJ2-3; D assignment may be TRBD1 or TRBD2 (6 bases each). The sample taken for sequencing was naive CD4+ T cells from blood. CDR3 loop: CASSPTGGKRADTQYF. Here the CDR3 DNA reads TGTGCCAGCTCACCAACCGGGGGCAAGAGAGCAGATACGCAGTATTTT.